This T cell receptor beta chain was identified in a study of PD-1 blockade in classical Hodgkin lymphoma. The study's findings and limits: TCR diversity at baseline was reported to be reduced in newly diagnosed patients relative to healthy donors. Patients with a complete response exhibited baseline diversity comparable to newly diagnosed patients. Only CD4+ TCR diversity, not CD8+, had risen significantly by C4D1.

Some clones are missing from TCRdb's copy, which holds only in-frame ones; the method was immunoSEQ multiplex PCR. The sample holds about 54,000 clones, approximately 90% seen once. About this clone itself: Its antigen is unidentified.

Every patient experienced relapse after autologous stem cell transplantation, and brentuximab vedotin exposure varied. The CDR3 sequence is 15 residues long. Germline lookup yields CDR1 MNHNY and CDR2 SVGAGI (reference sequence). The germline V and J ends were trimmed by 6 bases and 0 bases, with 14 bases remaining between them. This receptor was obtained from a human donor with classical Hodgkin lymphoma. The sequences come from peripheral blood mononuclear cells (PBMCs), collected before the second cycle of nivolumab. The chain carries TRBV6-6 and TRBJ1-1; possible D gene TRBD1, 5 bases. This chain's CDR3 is CASRLETDLNTEAFF. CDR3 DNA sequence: TGTGCCAGCAGACTCGAGACAGACTTGAACACTGAAGCTTTCTTT.